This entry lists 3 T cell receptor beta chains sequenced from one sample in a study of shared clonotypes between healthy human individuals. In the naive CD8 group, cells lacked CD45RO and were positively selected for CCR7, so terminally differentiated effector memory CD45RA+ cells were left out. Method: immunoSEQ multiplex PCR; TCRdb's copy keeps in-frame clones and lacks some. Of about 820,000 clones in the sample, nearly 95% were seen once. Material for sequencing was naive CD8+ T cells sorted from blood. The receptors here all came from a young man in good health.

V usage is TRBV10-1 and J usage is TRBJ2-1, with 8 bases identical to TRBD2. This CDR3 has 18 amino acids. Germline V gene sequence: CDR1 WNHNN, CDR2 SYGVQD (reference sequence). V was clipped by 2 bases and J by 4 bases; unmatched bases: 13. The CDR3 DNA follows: TGCGCCAGCAGTGAGGGTATCGAGCGGGAGCGCGCTTACAATGAGCAGTTCTTC. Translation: CASSEGIERERAYNEQFF.

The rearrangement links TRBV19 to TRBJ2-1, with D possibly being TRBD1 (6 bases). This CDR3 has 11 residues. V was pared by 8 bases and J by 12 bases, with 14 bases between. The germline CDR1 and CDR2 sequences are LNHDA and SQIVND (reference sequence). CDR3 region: CASGGSVGQFF. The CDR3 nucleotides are TGTGCCAGTGGGGGCTCGGTGGGGCAGTTCTTC.

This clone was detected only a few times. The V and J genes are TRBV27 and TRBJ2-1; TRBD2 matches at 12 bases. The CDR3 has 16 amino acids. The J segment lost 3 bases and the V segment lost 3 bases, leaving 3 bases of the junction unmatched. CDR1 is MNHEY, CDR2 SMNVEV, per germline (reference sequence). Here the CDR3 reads CASSFLAGGIYNEQFF. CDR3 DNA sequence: TGTGCCAGCAGTTTTCTAGCGGGAGGGATCTACAATGAGCAGTTCTTC.